This entry lists 11 T cell receptor beta chains sequenced from one sample in a study of blood T cell repertoires in COVID-19. This table comes from immunoSEQ multiplex PCR, and its TCRdb copy is limited to in-frame clones, with some not included. The sample carries a few hundred thousand clones, roughly 90% recorded once. The sequencing sample was made of peripheral blood. These receptors all stem from a woman in her sixties with acute or convalescent COVID-19.

CDR3 loop: CASRPWGEDTQYF. The CDR3 DNA is TGTGCCAGCAGGCCATGGGGAGAAGATACGCAGTATTTT. J is TRBJ2-3 and V is TRBV27; D is perhaps TRBD2 (5 bases). Trimming took off 6 bases at V and 5 bases at J, with 12 bases between the two ends. Germline-derived CDR1 and CDR2 are MNHEY and SMNVEV (reference sequence). The CDR3 has 13 residues.

The gene calls are TRBV28 and TRBJ2-7, with 7 nucleotides matching TRBD1. In germline, CDR1 is MDHEN, CDR2 SYDVKM. The CDR3 has 15 amino acids. V trimming: 5 bases; J trimming: 2 bases; junction bases outside the gene matches: 9. In nucleotides, the CDR3 is TGTGCCAGCAGTCCTCCTACAGGGGCCACCTACGAGCAGTACTTC. Protein product: CASSPPTGATYEQYF.

This clone was detected only once. The V call is TRBV4-3, the J call TRBJ1-1; perhaps TRBD1 as D (5 bases). CDR3 length: 15 residues. Germline CDR1 reads LGHNA; CDR2 reads YSLEER. The V and J ends lost 1 base and 2 bases respectively, with 11 bases between them. The CDR3 coding sequence is TGCGCCAGCAGCCAAGCGGGGGTGGGTAACACTGAAGCTTTCTTT. Its translation is CASSQAGVGNTEAFF.

CDR3 DNA: TGTGCCAGCAGTACCACACCCAATCAGCCCCAGCATTTT. Amino acids: CASSTTPNQPQHF. The V gene is TRBV28, the J gene TRBJ1-5; D not resolved. Looked up from germline, CDR1 is MDHEN and CDR2 is SYDVKM. V dropped 5 bases and J dropped 3 bases, with 8 bases sitting between them. This CDR3 comprises 13 residues.

V gene TRBV3-1 (or the pseudogene TRBV3-2) combines with J gene TRBJ2-7; D may be TRBD2 (6 bases). Germline CDR1 is LGHDT and CDR2 is YNNKEL (reference sequence). V was cut by 4 bases and J by 4 bases, with 8 bases left in between. This CDR3 has 12 amino acids. The CDR3 region is CASSRGGYEQYF. The CDR3 DNA reads as TGTGCCAGCAGCCGCGGAGGGTACGAGCAGTACTTC.

The V gene is TRBV10-2, the J gene TRBJ2-3; D may be TRBD2 (6 bases). Per germline, CDR1 WSHSY and CDR2 SAAADI. The CDR3 totals 15 residues. V dropped 2 bases and J dropped 2 bases, with 11 bases sitting between them. CDR3 DNA: TGCGCCAGCAGTGAGCGGGCGGGGAACACAGATACGCAGTATTTT. It translates to CASSERAGNTDTQYF.

The V gene is TRBV2, the J gene TRBJ2-1, with 8 bases that match TRBD1. Germline loops: CDR1 SNHLY, CDR2 FYNNEI. J gave up 8 bases and V 8 bases, and 8 bases lay outside the gene matches. The length of the CDR3 is 13 residues. CDR3 amino acids: CASAAGGRDEQFF. CDR3 in DNA: TGTGCCAGCGCGGCAGGGGGCAGGGATGAGCAGTTCTTC. Filled out from reference TRBV2 and TRBJ2-1, the complete variable domain reads EPEVTQTPSHQVTQMGQEVILRCVPISNHLYFYWYRQILGQKVEFLVSFYNNEISEKSEIFDDQFSVERPDGSNFTLKIRSTKLEDSAMYFCASAAGGRDEQFFGPGTRLTVL.

With respect to this clone: This CDR3 is also generated by other DNA sequences in the sample. The chain recombines TRBV12-3 or TRBV12-4 with TRBJ1-5, with a possible D match to TRBD1 (5 bases). Trimming stripped 1 base from V and 6 bases from J, with 7 bases between. The CDR3 has 13 amino acids. CDR3 in amino acids: CASSLGGGQPQHF. The CDR3 DNA is TGTGCCAGCAGTTTAGGCGGGGGTCAGCCCCAGCATTTT.

The V gene is TRBV11-2, the J gene TRBJ1-2; D perhaps matches TRBD1 (6 bases). The germline V and J ends were trimmed by 5 bases and 5 bases, with 12 bases remaining between them. This CDR3 has 13 amino acids. CDR1 SGHAT and CDR2 FQNNGV come from the germline V gene. The CDR3 reads CASSLQGGYGYTF. Here the CDR3 DNA reads TGTGCCAGCAGCCTACAGGGCGGGTATGGCTACACCTTC.

This clone occurred a few times. The chain recombines TRBV7-9 with TRBJ1-1; perhaps TRBD1 as D (6 bases). This CDR3 contains 15 residues. Trimming removed 5 bases at V and 0 bases at J, with 13 bases between. The germline V gene encodes CDR1 SEHNR and CDR2 FQNEAQ (reference sequence). The CDR3 sequence is CASSPRTAVNTEAFF. DNA of the CDR3: TGTGCCAGCAGCCCTCGGACAGCCGTGAACACTGAAGCTTTCTTT.

The gene calls are TRBV6-2 or TRBV6-3 and TRBJ2-1; D might be TRBD1 (6 bases). Germline V lookup: CDR1 MNHEY, CDR2 SVGEGT. The V and J ends lost 2 bases and 6 bases respectively, with 8 bases between them. CDR3 size: 13 residues. This chain's CDR3 is CASSYRTVNEQFF. CDR3 sequence (DNA): TGTGCCAGCAGTTACCGGACAGTCAATGAGCAGTTCTTC.